These 22 T cell receptor beta chains share one sample of origin, sequenced in a study of blood T cells in healthy people across ages. It was with a sample-barcoded 5' primer and a J-beta primer mix that a second PCR of about 7 to 12 cycles was run. In TCRdb, the 5' RACE reads were re-called with MiXCR into one record per CDR3 protein. The sample records roughly 1,700,000 distinct CDR3 sequences, roughly 27% being singletons. The sequencing sample was made of blood. Receptors originate from a woman aged 30 to 39 in good health.

This chain joins TRBV7-2 and TRBJ1-1; D gene unclear. The V gene's germline CDR1 is SGHTA and CDR2 FQGNSA. The CDR3 runs 15 residues. V lost 5 bases and J lost 2, with 15 bases in between. CDR3 in amino acids: CASSPPGPTNTEAFF. DNA for the CDR3: TGTGCCAGCAGCCCGCCGGGTCCTACCAACACTGAAGCTTTCTTT.

The rearrangement uses TRBV20-1 and TRBJ2-7; 8 positions match TRBD2. In germline, CDR1 is DFQATT, CDR2 SNEGSKA (reference sequence). The CDR3 sequence is 13 residues long. The CDR3 region is CSAAGGPSYEQYF. The CDR3 DNA reads TGCAGCGCTGCGGGGGGCCCCTCCTACGAGCAGTACTTC.

Turning to this clonotype: This clone may be a read error of a much larger clone one base away. V gene TRBV28 combines with J gene TRBJ1-2; no firm D call. Trimming shortened V by 7 bases and J by 8 bases, and 23 bases separated the two germline ends. Germline V CDR1 and CDR2: MDHEN, SYDVKM. The CDR3 loop spans 15 amino acids. CDR3 sequence (DNA): TGTGCCAGCACCCGGCTTACCACGGGCACTCACGGCTACACCTTC. Protein product: CASTRLTTGTHGYTF.

There are a few counts of this clonotype. This chain connects TRBV7-9 to TRBJ2-1; 7 positions agree with TRBD2. Germline V gives CDR1 SEHNR, CDR2 FQNEAQ (reference sequence). The CDR3 extends over 13 amino acids. Trimming at V came to 8 bases and at J to 5 bases, leaving 6 bases not matched to a gene. In DNA, the CDR3 is TGTGCCAGCTACGGGAGGTGGGACAATGAGCAGTTCTTC. It translates to CASYGRWDNEQFF.

This clonotype is a singleton in its sample. The V gene is TRBV15, the J gene TRBJ2-4; 10 bases line up with TRBD2. The CDR3 has 19 residues. The V segment lost 5 bases and the J segment 13 bases; nucleotides outside the gene matches: 26. Germline CDR1 reads LNHNV; CDR2 reads YYDKDF (reference sequence). The CDR3 sequence: CATSGRTGTSARTYSEQYF. The DNA for the CDR3 is TGTGCCACCAGCGGGAGAACCGGGACTAGCGCCAGAACCTACAGTGAGCAGTACTTC. Full variable domain (rest looked up from reference TRBV15 and TRBJ2-4): DAMVIQNPRYQVTQFGKPVTLSCSQTLNHNVMYWYQQKSSQAPKLLFHYYDKDFNNEADTPDNFQSRRPNTSFCFLDIRSPGLGDTAMYLCATSGRTGTSARTYSEQYFGAGTRLSVL.

In this sample, this clonotype turned up a few times. The rearrangement uses TRBV4-2 and TRBJ2-1, with TRBD2 matching 10 bases. CDR1 and CDR2 (germline): LGHNA, YNFKEQ. Trimming at V came to 0 bases and at J to 6 bases, leaving 5 bases not matched to a gene. This CDR3 region has 16 residues. The CDR3, as DNA: TGTGCCAGCAGCCAAGAAGGTAGCGGGGGGCTCAATGAGCAGTTCTTC. Protein sequence: CASSQEGSGGLNEQFF.

This clonotype was recorded a few times. This sequence joins TRBV20-1 and TRBJ1-5; 7 bases agree with TRBD1. Germline V gene sequence: CDR1 DFQATT, CDR2 SNEGSKA (reference sequence). With 5 bases clipped from V and 0 bases from J, the junction kept 4 bases outside the gene matches. The CDR3 loop spans 14 amino acids. The CDR3 nucleotides read TGCAGTGCTGAACCAGGGGGTAGCAATCAGCCCCAGCATTTT. Translation: CSAEPGGSNQPQHF.

This clonotype was picked up many times. The chain carries TRBV4-1 and TRBJ2-1; D possibly uses TRBD1 or TRBD2 (6 bases each). CDR3 length equals 16 residues. The germline gives CDR1 MGHRA, CDR2 YSYEKL. Between the trimmed V and J ends, which lost 1 base and 9 bases, there was a span of 19 bases. The DNA for the CDR3 is TGCGCCAGCAGCCAAGGGGGTGGGGGGTCGGGGGCTGAGCAGTTCTTC. It is translated as CASSQGGGGSGAEQFF.

This clonotype showed up just a few times. This chain uses TRBV6-1 with TRBJ2-1, with 7 bases that match TRBD1. The CDR3 extends over 15 amino acids. Germline-derived CDR1 and CDR2 are MNHNS and SASEGT. Trimming cost V 5 bases and J 0 bases; bases outside gene matches: 4. For the CDR3, the DNA is TGTGCCAGCAGTCCAGACAGGGACTCCTACAATGAGCAGTTCTTC. The encoded protein is CASSPDRDSYNEQFF.

The table lists this clonotype with a few counts. The chain uses TRBV20-1 and TRBJ1-2, with 12 bases identical to TRBD1. This CDR3 is 15 amino acids long. Per the germline V gene, CDR1 is DFQATT and CDR2 is SNEGSKA (reference sequence). After removal of 4 bases from V and 4 bases from J, the junction contained 7 bases not matched to a gene. CDR3 nucleotide sequence: TGCAGTGCTACCGGGACAGGGGGCGATTTCTATGGCTACACCTTC. Translated: CSATGTGGDFYGYTF.

Only a few counts were recorded for this clonotype. V is TRBV4-1 and J is TRBJ1-5; D unclear. The germline V gene has CDR1 MGHRA and CDR2 YSYEKL. The V gene lost 4 bases and the J gene lost 3 bases, with 16 bases spanning the gap. CDR3 length equals 16 residues. The CDR3 here is CASSPAARVVNQPQHF. CDR3 in DNA: TGCGCCAGCAGCCCTGCTGCAAGGGTTGTCAATCAGCCCCAGCATTTT.

The sample holds many counts of this clonotype. The gene calls are TRBV10-3 and TRBJ2-7, with D unresolved. Germline loops: CDR1 ENHRY, CDR2 SYGVKD. This CDR3 comprises 11 residues. Trimming shortened V by 7 bases and J by 6 bases, and 10 bases separated the two germline ends. CDR3 sequence: CAIKAYREQYF. The DNA of the CDR3 is TGTGCCATCAAGGCGTATCGCGAGCAGTACTTC.

This sequence joins TRBV5-1 and TRBJ1-1, with a possible D match to TRBD1 (5 bases). There are 15 residues in the CDR3. V lost 4 bases and J 4 bases, leaving 17 bases between the germline ends. Germline V CDR1 and CDR2: SGHRS, YFSETQ. The CDR3 reads CASSGPTVVATEAFF. DNA of the CDR3: TGCGCCAGCAGCGGACCGACAGTGGTGGCCACTGAAGCTTTCTTT.

The genes are TRBV20-1 and TRBJ2-1; TRBD2 might be the D (6 bases). The CDR3 is made up of 14 amino acids. Between the trimmed V and J ends, which lost 3 bases and 5 bases, there was a span of 14 bases. Germline lookup yields CDR1 DFQATT and CDR2 SNEGSKA (reference sequence). CDR3 sequence: CSASYGRPHNEQFF. CDR3 nucleotide sequence: TGCAGTGCTAGCTACGGGAGACCCCACAATGAGCAGTTCTTC.

This clonotype was observed a single time. The V call is TRBV5-5, the J call TRBJ1-6; no definite D call. V shed 4 bases and J shed 7 bases, with 15 bases lying between them. CDR1 SGHKS and CDR2 YYEKEE come from the germline V gene (reference sequence). The CDR3 runs to 15 residues. Here the CDR3 reads CASSQDPLGNSPLHF. CDR3 DNA: TGTGCCAGCAGCCAGGACCCCTTAGGGAATTCACCCCTCCACTTT.

The V call is TRBV29-1, the J call TRBJ1-2; unclear D gene. Per germline, CDR1 SQVTM and CDR2 ANQGSEA. V lost 7 bases and J 6 bases, leaving 15 bases between the germline ends. CDR3 length: 12 amino acids. CDR3: CSALEMLHGYTF. CDR3 nucleotide sequence: TGCAGCGCATTAGAAATGCTCCATGGCTACACCTTC. The whole variable domain, remainder taken from reference TRBV29-1 and TRBJ1-2, is SAVISQKPSRDICQRGTSLTIQCQVDSQVTMMFWYRQQPGQSLTLIATANQGSEATYESGFVIDKFPISRPNLTFSTLTVSNMSPEDSSIYLCSALEMLHGYTFGSGTRLTVV.

This clonotype was counted ten times or more. V gene TRBV7-9 combines with J gene TRBJ2-5; D might be TRBD2 (6 bases). Germline V lookup: CDR1 SEHNR, CDR2 FQNEAQ (reference sequence). This CDR3 is built from 14 residues. The V end lost 2 bases, the J end lost 2 bases, and 9 bases lay between the germline ends. The CDR3 coding sequence is TGTGCCAGCAGCTTATCCGCGGGACAAGAGACCCAGTACTTC. Protein: CASSLSAGQETQYF.

The chain links TRBV2 to TRBJ1-2; no clear D. Germline CDR1 SNHLY, CDR2 FYNNEI. V was shortened by 8 bases and J by 4 bases, with 20 bases between the two germline ends. The CDR3 runs 15 residues. CDR3 region: CASPLSSAGTYGYTF. CDR3 sequence (DNA): TGTGCCAGCCCTTTGAGTTCGGCGGGCACCTATGGCTACACCTTC.

This clonotype occurred many times. The chain joins TRBV4-3 to TRBJ2-4; 9 bases are shared with TRBD2. Matching the DNA end better, TRBJ2-7 makes the J call doubtful. Per the germline V gene, CDR1 is LGHNA and CDR2 is YSLEER. The CDR3 consists of 15 residues. The CDR3 is CASSSVGSGSLEQYF. CDR3 DNA: TGCGCCAGCAGTTCCGTTGGTAGCGGGAGCCTCGAGCAGTACTTC.

On this clonotype itself: One end of the junction does not line up with germline, which may come from a read error. The V gene is TRBV5-5, the J gene TRBJ2-1; tentatively, D is TRBD2 (7 bases). CDR3 length equals 15 residues. Looked up from germline, CDR1 is SGHKS and CDR2 is YYEKEE (reference sequence). The CDR3 reads CASSTTGGQYNERFF. CDR3 nucleotide sequence: TGTGCCAGCAGCACGACGGGAGGACAGTACAATGAGCGGTTCTTC.

This clonotype occurred a few times. V and J are TRBV19 and TRBJ1-2, with unresolved D. V was trimmed by 3 bases and J by 2 bases, leaving 7 bases between them. Germline CDR1 LNHDA, CDR2 SQIVND (reference sequence). The CDR3 covers 13 residues. For the CDR3, the DNA is TGTGCCAGTAGTATTGGGCGAAACTATGGCTACACCTTC. This encodes CASSIGRNYGYTF.

This clonotype was recorded many times. The chain uses TRBV5-1 and TRBJ2-3, with 7 bases aligning to TRBD2. The CDR3 contains 15 residues. Per the germline V gene, CDR1 is SGHRS and CDR2 is YFSETQ. J gave up 2 bases and V 5 bases, and 8 bases lay outside the gene matches. CDR3 sequence: CASSFSGDPTDTQYF. CDR3 nucleotides: TGCGCCAGCAGTTTCAGCGGGGATCCCACAGATACGCAGTATTTT.